This T cell receptor beta chain appears in the sequencing data of a study of identical twins. The CDR3 runs 16 residues. Germline-derived CDR1 and CDR2 are MNHNS and SASEGT. Turning to this clonotype: Its antigen remains unknown. A clone one base away is much larger, so this may be a read error.

cDNA molecules carried unique molecular identifiers, and template switching added a universal primer site. TCRdb passed the 5' RACE reads through MiXCR, listing each CDR3 protein once. Here the sample spans 550,000 to 800,000 distinct CDR3 sequences, roughly 6.6% being singletons. General study findings and limits: Compared with unrelated sharing, twin-shared out-of-frame alpha sequences had more low-probability sequences. High-abundance cord blood beta clonotypes had fewer insertions; memory repertoires showed none.

This sample also appeared in a second study, on yellow fever vaccine responses in identical twins.

The sample was PBMCs. The chain has TRBV6-1 and TRBJ1-4; 7 bases are shared with TRBD1. This sequence originates from a young woman in good health. The CDR3 protein is CASRTQGSGTIEKLFF. The CDR3 nucleotides are TGTGCCAGCAGGACACAGGGGTCGGGGACTATTGAAAAACTGTTTTTT.